This TCR beta chain was identified during a study of shared clonotypes between healthy human individuals. Every subset's genomic DNA went evenly onto several immunoSEQ plates. Produced via immunoSEQ multiplex PCR; TCRdb's table is partial and in-frame only. Of around 500,000 clones in the sample, 81% were seen once. V dropped 6 bases and J dropped 7; count of bases not matched to a gene: 13. The CDR3 consists of 14 residues. The germline V gene has CDR1 GTSNPN and CDR2 SVGIG (reference sequence). The chain uses TRBV30 and TRBJ2-3, with TRBD1 matching over 7 bases. The sequence was obtained from a woman between 40 and 55 years old in good health. Some clones in this sample may be carry-over from other donors' samples. The specimen sequenced was PBMCs. The CDR3 DNA follows: TGTGCCTGTACGAGGACAGGAAAACAGAATACGCAGTATTTT. Translation gives CACTRTGKQNTQYF.